A selection of T cell receptor beta chains follows, all from one sample in a study of T cell repertoires in cytomegalovirus infection. MiXCR was run by TCRdb on the reads, yielding one entry per CDR3 protein. This table holds around 210,000 distinct CDR3 sequences, approximately 7% found once. Material: PBMCs. The receptors here all came from a human donor in good health (CMV status not recorded). Some clones in this sample may be carry-over from other donors' samples. CDR3s include the opening cysteine and the closing phenylalanine or tryptophan.

v_call cdr3_aa
TRBV7-9 CASSYTATGGKEETQYF
TRBV7-2 CASSLASSKNIQYF
TRBV24-1 CATSRDRDAGELFF
TRBV6-2/TRBV6-3 CASSPRFSGNTIYF
TRBV7-2 CASSLAGTGYGYTF
TRBV7-2 CASSSRLAGAGEQYF
TRBV6-2/TRBV6-3 CASSLAAIYTGELFF
TRBV14 CASSPRKGPYNEQFF
TRBV7-2 CASSPGQRNQPQHF
TRBV2 CASSELAGAANEQFF
TRBV6-1 CASSGLAGGLYNEQFF
TRBV7-2 CASSLTNYEAFF
TRBV6-2/TRBV6-3 CASSFTGQGLLHKEQFF
TRBV13 CASRRLSTDTQYF
TRBV29-1 CSVVGDGQPQHF
TRBV5-6 CASSLREMNTEAFF
TRBV5-1 CASSLEGVQETQYF
TRBV7-2 CASSPTLNYGYTF
TRBV29-1 CSVSELGEGYTF
TRBV4-1 CASSHSGQGTDTQYF